This T cell receptor (beta chain) was captured by sequencing in a study of graft-versus-host responses after intestinal transplantation. Looking at the study overall: Anti-thymocyte globulin served as induction for all recipients, who then took tacrolimus and steroids for approximately three years.

Produced via immunoSEQ multiplex PCR; TCRdb's table is partial and in-frame only. Here the sample spans about 97,000 clones, roughly 91% being singletons. Remarks on this clone: Its antigen is currently unknown.

The CDR3 consists of 16 residues. CDR1 and CDR2 (germline): MGHRA, YSYEKL. V lost 0 bases and J lost 5; bases outside the gene matches: 9. Source: unstimulated CD4+ T cells sorted from spleen or lymph node cells, taken before transplant. V usage is TRBV4-1 and J usage is TRBJ1-1, with TRBD1 identical over 7 bases. This sequence originates from a human donor who was the organ donor for an intestinal transplant. CDR3 in DNA: TGCGCCAGCAGCCAAGAATTAGCAGGGGGAAATACTGAAGCTTTCTTT. Translation gives CASSQELAGGNTEAFF.